Each of the 18 T cell receptor beta chains below was sequenced from the same sample in a study of blood T cell repertoires in COVID-19. Clones were read by immunoSEQ multiplex PCR, and TCRdb kept only the in-frame ones, dropping some. The table shows nearly 50,000 clones, with over 70% occurring only once. The sequencing sample was made of peripheral blood. All receptors come from an elderly woman with COVID-19, enrolled during active disease.

This clone was counted a few times. The chain combines TRBV10-1 with TRBJ2-7; 8 bases map to TRBD1. V was pared by 5 bases and J by 4 bases, with 7 bases of the junction left unmatched. Germline CDR1 is WNHNN and CDR2 is SYGVQD (reference sequence). This CDR3 has 14 residues. The CDR3 nucleotides are TGCGCCAGCAGTAGCGACAGGGGCCCGTACGAGCAGTACTTC. It translates to CASSSDRGPYEQYF.

The rearrangement links TRBV2 to TRBJ2-5, with D possibly being TRBD2 (6 bases). CDR1 and CDR2 from the germline V gene are SNHLY and FYNNEI. The CDR3 extends over 15 amino acids. Trimming removed 7 bases from V and 4 bases from J, with 19 bases in between. The CDR3 loop reads CASTLSGVRGETQYF. CDR3 coding DNA: TGTGCCAGCACCCTTTCGGGGGTAAGGGGAGAGACCCAGTACTTC.

V gene TRBV5-4 combines with J gene TRBJ1-2; D not certain. The germline gives CDR1 SGHNT, CDR2 YYREEE (reference sequence). V gave up 5 bases and J gave up 0 bases, with 29 bases separating them. The CDR3 runs to 20 residues. Written as DNA, the CDR3 is TGTGCCAGCAGTAACCCCGGGTCGATCCCCTCAAGCCAACCTAACTATGGCTACACCTTC. Amino acid sequence: CASSNPGSIPSSQPNYGYTF. Looking up the rest from reference TRBV5-4 and TRBJ1-2 gives the full variable domain: ETGVTQSPTHLIKTRGQQVTLRCSSQSGHNTVSWYQQALGQGPQFIFQYYREEENGRGNFPPRFSGLQFPNYSSELNVNALELDDSALYLCASSNPGSIPSSQPNYGYTFGSGTRLTVV.

This rearrangement joins TRBV3-1 (or the pseudogene TRBV3-2) to TRBJ2-6; no definite D call. Trimming left V 4 bases short and J 4 bases short, with 17 bases between. This CDR3 spans 17 amino acids. Per the germline V gene, CDR1 is LGHDT and CDR2 is YNNKEL (reference sequence). The CDR3 sequence: CASSPIARSYGANVLTF. The CDR3 region has the DNA TGTGCCAGCAGCCCCATCGCCAGGTCGTACGGGGCCAACGTCCTGACTTTC.

V is TRBV19 and J is TRBJ2-7; a weak D match, TRBD1 (6 bases). Trimming took off 2 bases at V and 3 bases at J, with 14 bases between the two ends. The germline V gene has CDR1 LNHDA and CDR2 SQIVND (reference sequence). CDR3 length: 15 residues. As DNA, the CDR3 is TGTGCCAGTAGTATACAGGGGAATTCACTCTACGAGCAGTACTTC. Amino acids: CASSIQGNSLYEQYF. The full variable domain, in which reference TRBV19 and TRBJ2-7 provide the parts outside the CDR3, is DGGITQSPKYLFRKEGQNVTLSCEQNLNHDAMYWYRQDPGQGLRLIYYSQIVNDFQKGDIAEGYSVSREKKESFPLTVTSAQKNPTAFYLCASSIQGNSLYEQYFGPGTRLTVT.

V and J are TRBV5-4 and TRBJ2-7; the match to TRBD2 covers 9 bases. Trimming cost V 3 bases and J 3 bases; bases outside gene matches: 4. This CDR3 region has 14 residues. Germline V gene data show CDR1 as SGHNT and CDR2 as YYREEE (reference sequence). The CDR3 region has the DNA TGTGCCAGCAGCTCGCAGCGGGGGGTCTACGAGCAGTACTTC. Translated, it gives CASSSQRGVYEQYF.

This clone was picked up one time. This chain links TRBV28 with TRBJ1-5; D might be TRBD1 (5 bases). This CDR3 is 16 amino acids long. Trimming took off 6 bases at V and 0 bases at J, with 15 bases between the two ends. Germline CDR1 is MDHEN and CDR2 is SYDVKM. The CDR3 protein is CASRVTAKYSNQPQHF. The DNA of the CDR3 is TGTGCCAGCAGAGTGACAGCAAAATATAGCAATCAGCCCCAGCATTTT.

V is TRBV5-1 and J is TRBJ2-5; 7 positions agree with TRBD1. V dropped 3 bases and J dropped 1; count of bases not matched to a gene: 3. This CDR3 has 14 residues. Germline CDR1 reads SGHRS; CDR2 reads YFSETQ. The CDR3: CASSSSGGQETQYF. CDR3 coding DNA: TGCGCCAGCAGCTCGTCAGGGGGCCAAGAGACCCAGTACTTC.

The chain combines TRBV28 with TRBJ2-7, with D perhaps TRBD2 (6 bases). Germline CDR1 and CDR2: MDHEN and SYDVKM. This CDR3 comprises 14 residues. The V gene lost 2 bases and the J gene lost 2 bases, with 10 bases spanning the gap. The CDR3 DNA is TGTGCCAGCAGTTTAGTGCGGGGACCCTACGAGCAGTACTTC. This translates into CASSLVRGPYEQYF.

The chain joins TRBV5-1 to TRBJ2-7; 8 bases match TRBD1. The V gene end was trimmed by 0 bases and the J gene end by 5 bases; junction bases not matched to a gene: 4. Germline V gene lookup returns CDR1 SGHRS and CDR2 YFSETQ. The CDR3 runs to 14 residues. The CDR3 sequence: CASSLAGGRNEQYF. As DNA, the CDR3 is TGCGCCAGCAGCTTGGCAGGGGGCCGAAACGAGCAGTACTTC.

This rearrangement joins TRBV5-1 to TRBJ2-5; D is possibly TRBD2 (7 bases). The CDR3 totals 14 residues. The germline V and J ends were trimmed by 1 base and 5 bases, with 12 bases remaining between them. In germline, CDR1 is SGHRS, CDR2 YFSETQ. The CDR3 DNA is TGCGCCAGCAGCTTGATACAGGGAGGGGAGACCCAGTACTTC. Translation: CASSLIQGGETQYF.

The chain couples TRBV6-4 to TRBJ1-1; the match to TRBD1 covers 8 bases. CDR3 size: 15 residues. CDR1 is MRHNA, CDR2 SNTAGT, per germline. The trim removed 5 bases at V and 4 bases at J, leaving 9 bases unmatched. The CDR3 DNA sequence: TGTGCCAGCAGTCCTCAGGGGGCTAGAATCACTGAAGCTTTCTTT. This gives the protein CASSPQGARITEAFF.

The J gene is TRBJ1-1, the V gene TRBV6-5; unclear D gene. Trimming took 2 bases from V and 0 from J, leaving 10 bases between them. CDR3 length equals 15 residues. From germline, CDR1 is MNHEY and CDR2 SVGAGI. The CDR3: CASSYHERMNTEAFF. The CDR3 DNA reads TGTGCCAGCAGTTACCATGAGCGAATGAACACTGAAGCTTTCTTT.

This chain connects TRBV4-2 to TRBJ2-5; TRBD1 matches at 9 bases. V shed 0 bases and J 4 bases; nucleotides not matched to a gene: 15. The CDR3 is 19 residues long. CDR1 LGHNA and CDR2 YNFKEQ come from the germline V gene. The CDR3 coding sequence is TGTGCCAGCAGCCAAGATCCGATGTTTAGGGTGACAGGGGGAGAGACCCAGTACTTC. This codes for CASSQDPMFRVTGGETQYF.

The rearrangement uses TRBV11-3 and TRBJ2-1; D is perhaps TRBD2 (6 bases). This CDR3 comprises 14 residues. With 8 bases removed from V and 4 bases from J, the gap between germline ends came to 15 bases. The germline gives CDR1 SGHNT, CDR2 YENEEA. CDR3 DNA: TGTGCCAGCCCATACCGGGCGGGATACAATGAGCAGTTCTTC. Amino acids: CASPYRAGYNEQFF.

V and J are TRBV5-6 and TRBJ2-6; 8 bases fit TRBD1. V lost 3 bases to trimming and J lost 2 bases; unmatched junction nucleotides: 1. The germline V gene has CDR1 SGHDT and CDR2 YYEEEE. The CDR3 sequence is 15 residues long. CDR3 in DNA: TGTGCCAGCAGCTCGACAGGGGCTGGGGCCAACGTCCTGACTTTC. Translated: CASSSTGAGANVLTF.

This CDR3 is CASGTGTVGGQPQHF. The CDR3 DNA sequence: TGTGCTAGTGGTACAGGGACAGTGGGCGGTCAGCCCCAGCATTTT. The rearrangement uses TRBV12-5 and TRBJ1-5; 7 bases match TRBD1. This CDR3 has 15 amino acids. Germline CDR1 is LGHNT and CDR2 is FRNRAP. The V segment lost 5 bases and the J segment 6 bases; nucleotides outside the gene matches: 10.

The chain joins TRBV5-1 to TRBJ1-1, with 9 bases lining up with TRBD1. The length of the CDR3 is 15 residues. Germline trimming cut 3 bases from V and 3 bases from J; bases unmatched to any gene: 6. Germline CDR1 SGHRS, CDR2 YFSETQ. CDR3 in amino acids: CASSSIDRGDTEAFF. CDR3 nucleotide sequence: TGCGCCAGCAGCTCCATTGACAGGGGGGACACTGAAGCTTTCTTT.